The clone carrying this T cell receptor beta chain was seen only a few times. Its antigen is unidentified. This sample was taken from a study of T cell repertoires in cytomegalovirus infection. The wider study: Indications came from public TCR beta signatures; they pointed to CMV infection and to a matching HLA type.

TCRdb reprocessed the reads with MiXCR, giving one entry per CDR3 protein. The sample has around 200,000 distinct CDR3 sequences, 15% to 20% seen once. CDR3 length: 14 residues. V gave up 4 bases and J gave up 0 bases, with 6 bases separating them. Study results and caveats: Clonotype analysis showed dominance of the ex vivo response by HLA-C-restricted CMV-specific TCR beta clonotypes. Cumulated frequencies of public TCR beta families served to identify carriers of CMV plus the relevant HLA.

This chain connects TRBV12-3 or TRBV12-4 to TRBJ2-2, with D unresolved. Sequences were obtained from CD8+ T cells from PBMCs. The receptor's source is a human donor in good health (CMV status not recorded). Some clones in this sample may be carry-over from other donors' samples. DNA for the CDR3: TGTGCCAGCAGTTCTGGGTCGAACACCGGGGAGCTGTTTTTT. Residues: CASSSGSNTGELFF.